The 5 T cell receptor beta chains below all came from one sample that was sequenced in a study of regulatory T cells in long-lasting Graves disease. Time point defined: newly diagnosed GD, antithyroid drugs for less than 3 months. From PBMCs, RNA was extracted and then used to make the TCR library. In building TCR beta libraries, iRepertoire HTBI primers were used together with Arm-PCR of CDR3 regions. In TCRdb, the multiplex PCR reads were re-called with MiXCR into one record per CDR3 protein. The profile shows under 800,000 distinct CDR3 sequences, less than 20% of them singletons. A further study also used this sample, focusing on T cells in Graves' hyperthyroidism and ophthalmopathy.

This specimen consisted of peripheral blood mononuclear cells (PBMCs), obtained at new diagnosis, from a patient treated with antithyroid drugs. These TCRs come from a woman aged 30 to 39 with Graves disease.

The chain links TRBV24-1 to TRBJ2-5; D ambiguous. The CDR3 extends over 15 amino acids. Trimming left V 1 base short and J 1 base short, with 9 bases between. Germline V CDR1 and CDR2: KGHDR, SFDVKD. The CDR3 is CATSDLYRAQETQYF. The DNA of the CDR3 is TGTGCCACCAGTGATTTATACAGAGCCCAAGAGACCCAGTACTTC.

This clonotype was observed at least ten times. The gene calls are TRBV28 and TRBJ2-1; D not resolved. The germline V and J ends were trimmed by 6 bases and 7 bases, with 10 bases remaining between them. This CDR3 has 12 residues. Germline V gives CDR1 MDHEN, CDR2 SYDVKM. Here the CDR3 reads CASSAQVNEQFF. The CDR3 bases are TGTGCCAGCAGCGCCCAGGTTAATGAGCAGTTCTTC. The variable domain in full, completed from reference TRBV28 and TRBJ2-1, reads DVKVTQSSRYLVKRTGEKVFLECVQDMDHENMFWYRQDPGLGLRLIYFSYDVKMKEKGDIPEGYSVSREKKERFSLILESASTNQTSMYLCASSAQVNEQFFGPGTRLTVL.

The chain is built from TRBV27 and TRBJ2-1, with a tentative D call TRBD1 (6 bases). This CDR3 comprises 13 residues. V lost 6 bases and J 12 bases, leaving 18 bases between the germline ends. Germline assignment: CDR1 MNHEY and CDR2 SMNVEV (reference sequence). The CDR3 DNA is TGTGCCAGCAGCACAGGGCCCCTCAGCGGGCAGTTCTTC. This encodes CASSTGPLSGQFF.

This clonotype has a handful of counts. The chain uses TRBV2 and TRBJ1-3, with D perhaps matching TRBD1 (6 bases). The CDR3 loop spans 14 amino acids. The germline V and J ends were trimmed by 7 bases and 2 bases, with 12 bases remaining between them. The germline CDR1 and CDR2 sequences are SNHLY and FYNNEI. In nucleotides, the CDR3 is TGTGCCAGCAATTTAGAGGGGGCTGGAAACACCATATATTTT. It codes for CASNLEGAGNTIYF.

This clonotype was seen only a few times. The CDR3 loop is CASRVGDGNQPQHF. The DNA for the CDR3 is TGCGCCAGCAGAGTGGGGGATGGCAATCAGCCCCAGCATTTT. The J gene is TRBJ1-5, the V gene TRBV5-1; possibly TRBD1 for D (5 bases). The CDR3 consists of 14 residues. V was pared by 5 bases and J by 2 bases, with 11 bases between. Germline V gene lookup returns CDR1 SGHRS and CDR2 YFSETQ.